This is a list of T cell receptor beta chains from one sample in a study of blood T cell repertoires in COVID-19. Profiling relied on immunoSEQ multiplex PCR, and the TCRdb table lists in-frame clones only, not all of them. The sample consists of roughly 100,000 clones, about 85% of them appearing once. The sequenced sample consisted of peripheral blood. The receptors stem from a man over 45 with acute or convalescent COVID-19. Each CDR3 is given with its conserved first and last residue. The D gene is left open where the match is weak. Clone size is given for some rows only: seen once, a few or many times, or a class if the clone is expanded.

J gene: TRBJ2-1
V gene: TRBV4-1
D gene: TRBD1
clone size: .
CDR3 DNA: TGCGCCAGCAGCCGAGGCTCCGCCCGGGACAGGGGGAATGAGCAGTTCTTC
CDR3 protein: CASSRGSARDRGNEQFF

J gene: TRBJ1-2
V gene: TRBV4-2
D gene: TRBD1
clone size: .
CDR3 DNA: TGTGCCAGCAGCCAAGGGACAGGGGGCAACTATGGCTACACCTTC
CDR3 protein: CASSQGTGGNYGYTF

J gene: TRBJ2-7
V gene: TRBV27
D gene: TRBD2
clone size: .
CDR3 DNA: TGTGCCAGCAGTTTAGGACTAGCGTACTCCTACGAGCAGTACTTC
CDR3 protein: CASSLGLAYSYEQYF

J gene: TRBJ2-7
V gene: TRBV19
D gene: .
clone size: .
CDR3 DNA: TGTGCCAGTAGTGCCCATCTAGATTCCTACGAGCAGTACTTC
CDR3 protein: CASSAHLDSYEQYF

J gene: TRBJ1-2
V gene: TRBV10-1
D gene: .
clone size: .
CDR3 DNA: TGCGCCAGCAGTGAGTCGACAGCCTATGGCTACACCTTC
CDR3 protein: CASSESTAYGYTF

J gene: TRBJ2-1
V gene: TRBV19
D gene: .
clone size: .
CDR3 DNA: TGTGCCAGTAGTATCAGTTCTGAAAACAATGAGCAGTTCTTC
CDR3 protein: CASSISSENNEQFF

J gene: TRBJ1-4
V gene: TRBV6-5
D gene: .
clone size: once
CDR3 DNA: TGTGCCAGCAGTTTATCAGGGGATTTAAGCAAACTGTTTTTT
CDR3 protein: CASSLSGDLSKLFF

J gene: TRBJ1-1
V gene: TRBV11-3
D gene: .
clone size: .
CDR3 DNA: TGTGCCAGCAGCTTAGCGGGGGGGAGTACTGAAGCTTTCTTT
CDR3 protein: CASSLAGGSTEAFF

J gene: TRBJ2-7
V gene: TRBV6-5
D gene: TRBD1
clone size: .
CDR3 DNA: TGTGCCAGCAGTTACCGCCAGGGGGCCCACGAGCAGTACTTC
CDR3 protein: CASSYRQGAHEQYF

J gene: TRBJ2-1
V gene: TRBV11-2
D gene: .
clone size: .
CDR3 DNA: TGTGCCAGCAGCTTACGGGGTGGAATCCGGTTCTTC
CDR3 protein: CASSLRGGIRFF

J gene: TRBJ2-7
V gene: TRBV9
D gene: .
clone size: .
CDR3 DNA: TGTGCCAGCAGCGGGGACACCTACGAGCAGTACTTC
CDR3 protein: CASSGDTYEQYF

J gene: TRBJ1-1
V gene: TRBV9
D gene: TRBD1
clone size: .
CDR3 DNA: TGTGCCAGCAGCCCTCGACAGGGGGGGATTTTAGTCACTGAAGCTTTCTTT
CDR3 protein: CASSPRQGGILVTEAFF

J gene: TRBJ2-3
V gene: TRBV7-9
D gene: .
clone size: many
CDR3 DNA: TGTGCCAGCAGCCGCCCTAAACGAGTCACAGATACGCAGTATTTT
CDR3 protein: CASSRPKRVTDTQYF

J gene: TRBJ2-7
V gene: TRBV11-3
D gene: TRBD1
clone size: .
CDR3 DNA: TGTGCCAGCAGCTTAGGGGGACAGGACTACGAGCAGTACTTC
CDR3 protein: CASSLGGQDYEQYF

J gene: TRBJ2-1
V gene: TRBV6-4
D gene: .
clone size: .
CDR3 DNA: TGTGCCAGCAGTCGAAAAGGGGACTACAATGAGCAGTTCTTC
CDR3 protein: CASSRKGDYNEQFF